This T cell receptor (beta chain) was observed in a study of response to subunit inactivated influenza vaccine. V dropped 5 bases and J dropped 4; count of bases not matched to a gene: 17. The CDR3 has 18 residues. The germline V gene has CDR1 DFQATT and CDR2 SNEGSKA (reference sequence). TCRdb reprocessed the RT-PCR reads with MiXCR, giving one entry per CDR3 protein. This sample yields 530,000 or so distinct CDR3 sequences, of which 14% are seen a single time; around 10% belongs to the top ten. The V gene is TRBV20-1, the J gene TRBJ2-7; 13 bases line up with TRBD2. Material: PBMCs from blood, obtained 11 to 12 days after vaccination. This clonotype originated in a man aged 50 to 59 who received an inactivated influenza vaccine. Written as DNA, the CDR3 is TGCAGTGCTTTAGGGACTAGCGGGATCCTAGCTAATATTTACGAGCAGTACTTC. This encodes CSALGTSGILANIYEQYF.